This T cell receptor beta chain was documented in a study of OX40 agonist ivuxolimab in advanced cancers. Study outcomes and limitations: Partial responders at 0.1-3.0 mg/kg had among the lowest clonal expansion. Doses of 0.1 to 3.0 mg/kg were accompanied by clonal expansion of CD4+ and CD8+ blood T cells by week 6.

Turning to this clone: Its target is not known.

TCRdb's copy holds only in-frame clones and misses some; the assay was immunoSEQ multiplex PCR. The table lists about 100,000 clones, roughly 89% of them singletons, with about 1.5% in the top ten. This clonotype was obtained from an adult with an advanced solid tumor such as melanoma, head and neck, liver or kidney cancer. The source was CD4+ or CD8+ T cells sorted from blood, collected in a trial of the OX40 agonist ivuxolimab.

CDR3 amino acids: CASSFSREETQYF. CDR3 nucleotides: TGTGCCAGCAGCTTCTCCAGGGAAGAGACCCAGTACTTC. The rearrangement links TRBV7-9 to TRBJ2-5; possible D gene TRBD1, 5 bases. The germline V gene has CDR1 SEHNR and CDR2 FQNEAQ (reference sequence). The V and J ends lost 3 bases and 3 bases respectively, with 8 bases between them. The CDR3 is 13 residues long.